A single sample gave rise to the 25 T cell receptor beta chains below, sequenced in a study of shared clonotypes between healthy human individuals. Assay: immunoSEQ multiplex PCR; the TCRdb copy retains only in-frame clones and omits some. There are 1.6 million or so clones in the sample; around 98.5% occur only once, and over 0.3% lies in the top ten. Sample: naive CD4+ T cells sorted from blood. Noted subset: CD45RA+ positively selected. These receptors were collected from a man aged 25 to 40 in good health.

This chain connects TRBV30 to TRBJ2-7; 13 positions match TRBD2. The J segment lost 0 bases and the V segment lost 1 base, leaving 3 bases of the junction unmatched. From germline, CDR1 is GTSNPN and CDR2 SVGIG (reference sequence). CDR3 length equals 16 residues. CDR3 loop: CAWSALAGGFSYEQYF. Here the CDR3 DNA reads TGTGCCTGGAGTGCACTAGCGGGAGGGTTCTCCTACGAGCAGTACTTC.

CDR3 nucleotides: TGTGCCACCAAGGGACTAGCTCAAAATGAGCAGTTCTTC. The encoded protein is CATKGLAQNEQFF. V and J are TRBV27 and TRBJ2-1; 9 positions match TRBD2. The CDR3 runs 13 residues. V was pared by 10 bases and J by 7 bases, with 8 bases of the junction left unmatched. Germline loops: CDR1 MNHEY, CDR2 SMNVEV (reference sequence).

The chain is built from TRBV25-1 and TRBJ2-5; TRBD2 matches 11 bases. Germline values: CDR1 MGHDK, CDR2 SYGVNS. The CDR3 consists of 15 residues. V was pared by 6 bases and J by 4 bases, with 7 bases of the junction left unmatched. The CDR3 spells CASSETSGITETQYF. CDR3 coding DNA: TGTGCCAGCAGCGAGACTAGCGGGATAACAGAGACCCAGTACTTC. The whole variable domain, remainder taken from reference TRBV25-1 and TRBJ2-5, is EADIYQTPRYLVIGTGKKITLECSQTMGHDKMYWYQQDPGMELHLIHYSYGVNSTEKGDLSSESTVSRIRTEHFPLTLESARPSHTSQYLCASSETSGITETQYFGPGTRLLVL.

The rearrangement joins TRBV9 to TRBJ2-2; D is uncertain. There are 12 residues in the CDR3. In germline, CDR1 is SGDLS, CDR2 YYNGEE. The V end was cut by 0 bases, the J end by 7 bases, with 4 bases between. The CDR3 spells CASSVVRGELFF. The DNA of the CDR3 is TGTGCCAGCAGCGTAGTTCGCGGGGAGCTGTTTTTT.

The V gene is TRBV28, the J gene TRBJ1-4, with 9 bases that match TRBD1. CDR3 length equals 18 residues. The trim removed 4 bases at V and 3 bases at J, leaving 12 bases unmatched. Germline V lookup: CDR1 MDHEN, CDR2 SYDVKM. In nucleotides, the CDR3 is TGTGCCAGCAGTTCCCAAACAGGGGGCGTTGTGTCTAATGAAAAACTGTTTTTT. It is translated as CASSSQTGGVVSNEKLFF.

The chain links TRBV5-1 to TRBJ1-2; 7 bases map to TRBD1. CDR1 and CDR2 from the germline V gene are SGHRS and YFSETQ. The CDR3 has 16 residues. Trimming at V came to 7 bases and at J to 0 bases, leaving 12 bases not matched to a gene. Here the CDR3 reads CASRTGYRGSNYGYTF. DNA of the CDR3: TGCGCCAGCCGAACCGGCTACAGGGGCTCTAACTATGGCTACACCTTC.

The chain recombines TRBV5-1 with TRBJ2-7, with TRBD2 matching over 16 bases. Trimming cost V 4 bases and J 6 bases; bases outside gene matches: 10. From germline, CDR1 is SGHRS and CDR2 YFSETQ. The CDR3 is 17 residues long. In DNA, the CDR3 is TGCGCCAGCAGCCCACCGGGACTAGCGGGAGGGAGAAGCGAGCAGTACTTC. Its translation is CASSPPGLAGGRSEQYF.

The V call is TRBV14, the J call TRBJ2-3, with no clear D. CDR3 length equals 11 residues. Germline V lookup: CDR1 SGHDN, CDR2 FVKESK. V lost 1 base to trimming and J lost 7 bases, with 3 bases between them. The CDR3: CASSQGHTQYF. For the CDR3, the DNA is TGTGCCAGCAGCCAAGGGCATACGCAGTATTTT. Filled out from reference TRBV14 and TRBJ2-3, the complete variable domain reads EAGVTQFPSHSVIEKGQTVTLRCDPISGHDNLYWYRRVMGKEIKFLLHFVKESKQDESGMPNNRFLAERTGGTYSTLKVQPAELEDSGVYFCASSQGHTQYFGPGTRLTVL.

This chain joins TRBV10-3 and TRBJ2-2, with 12 bases that match TRBD2. The V gene end was trimmed by 6 bases and the J gene end by 5 bases; junction bases not matched to a gene: 1. The CDR3 loop spans 14 amino acids. The germline CDR1 and CDR2 sequences are ENHRY and SYGVKD. The chain's CDR3 is CAIRTSGSTGELFF. As DNA, the CDR3 is TGTGCCATCAGGACTAGCGGGAGTACCGGGGAGCTGTTTTTT.

J is TRBJ2-3 and V is TRBV7-9; a weak D match, TRBD2 (7 bases). Germline CDR1 is SEHNR and CDR2 is FQNEAQ (reference sequence). The CDR3 totals 15 residues. V lost 5 bases, J lost 1 base, and 13 bases lay in between. The CDR3 DNA is TGTGCCAGCAGCCCGGAGGGGGGGCGCACAGATACGCAGTATTTT. It yields the protein CASSPEGGRTDTQYF.

This chain links TRBV11-2 with TRBJ2-3, with D perhaps being TRBD1 or TRBD2 (5 bases each). The CDR3 runs 15 residues. Germline V gene sequence: CDR1 SGHAT, CDR2 FQNNGV. V was pared by 5 bases and J by 0 bases, with 12 bases between. CDR3 amino acids: CASSRDGLSTDTQYF. For the CDR3, the DNA is TGTGCCAGCAGCCGGGACGGGCTTAGCACAGATACGCAGTATTTT.

Regarding this clone: At one end, the junction sequence differs from germline, possibly due to a read error. This chain links TRBV7-7 with TRBJ2-5; 10 positions match TRBD2. Germline V gene lookup returns CDR1 SSHAT and CDR2 FNYEAQ (reference sequence). This CDR3 region has 14 residues. CDR3: CASSSGTSAETQYF. The CDR3 DNA follows: TGTGCTAGCAGCTCCGGGACTAGCGCAGAGACCCAGTACTTC.

J is TRBJ2-7 and V is TRBV18; 9 bases fit TRBD1. This CDR3 has 15 residues. V shed 4 bases, J shed 3 bases, and the junction held 7 bases outside the gene matches. Germline assignment: CDR1 KGHSH and CDR2 LQKENI. The CDR3 loop reads CASSQGQGVDYEQYF. CDR3 DNA sequence: TGTGCCAGCTCACAGGGACAGGGCGTCGACTACGAGCAGTACTTC.

The rearrangement uses TRBV7-9 and TRBJ2-7, with D uncertain. Trimming cost V 2 bases and J 3 bases, with 17 bases left between them. Germline CDR1 is SEHNR and CDR2 is FQNEAQ (reference sequence). This CDR3 has 16 amino acids. CDR3 sequence reads: CASSLLSRLGDYEQYF. For the CDR3, the DNA is TGTGCCAGCAGCTTACTTTCTAGACTTGGAGACTACGAGCAGTACTTC.

The chain recombines TRBV7-2 with TRBJ2-7, with D maybe TRBD1 (5 bases). Germline lookup yields CDR1 SGHTA and CDR2 FQGNSA. V was pared by 5 bases and J by 6 bases, with 14 bases between. The CDR3 extends over 13 amino acids. The CDR3 here is CASSLSQGGEQYF. The CDR3 coding sequence is TGTGCCAGCAGCCTGAGTCAGGGCGGCGAGCAGTACTTC.

The genes are TRBV5-5 and TRBJ1-2; TRBD1 is a possible D gene (5 bases). The CDR3 spans 15 residues. The ends were cut back, 2 bases at V and 4 bases at J, with 15 bases in the middle. CDR1 and CDR2 (germline): SGHKS, YYEKEE (reference sequence). CDR3 in amino acids: CASSLPGGAGYGYTF. In DNA form, the CDR3 reads TGTGCCAGCAGCTTACCTGGAGGGGCGGGCTATGGCTACACCTTC.

The rearrangement joins TRBV6-5 to TRBJ1-1; D is unclear. Germline V gives CDR1 MNHEY, CDR2 SVGAGI. The CDR3 has 15 residues. The V end lost 2 bases, the J end lost 3 bases, and 13 bases lay between the germline ends. Here the CDR3 DNA reads TGTGCCAGCAGTTACGATGTGTGGACGGACACTGAAGCTTTCTTT. The encoded protein is CASSYDVWTDTEAFF.

The V call is TRBV27, the J call TRBJ2-1, with 13 bases matching TRBD2. The CDR3 extends over 17 amino acids. From germline, CDR1 is MNHEY and CDR2 SMNVEV (reference sequence). V lost 0 bases and J lost 10; bases outside the gene matches: 9. DNA for the CDR3: TGTGCCAGCAGTTTATCGATAGGACTAGCGGGAGCAGGCGAGCAGTTCTTC. Its translation is CASSLSIGLAGAGEQFF.

V gene TRBV7-2 combines with J gene TRBJ2-7, with 11 positions matching TRBD1. Germline CDR1 reads SGHTA; CDR2 reads FQGNSA. This CDR3 spans 16 amino acids. V was pared by 5 bases and J by 7 bases, with 13 bases of the junction left unmatched. CDR3 residues: CASSTRAGTGGKEQYF. The CDR3 nucleotides read TGTGCCAGCAGCACCCGGGCCGGGACAGGGGGTAAAGAGCAGTACTTC.

The chain employs TRBV7-8 and TRBJ2-5, with D unresolved. Trimming stripped 3 bases from V and 4 bases from J, with 3 bases between. The CDR3 totals 11 residues. Germline CDR1 reads SGHVS; CDR2 reads FQNEAQ. CDR3 nucleotide sequence: TGTGCCAGCAGCTTCGGAGAGACCCAGTACTTC. Its protein is CASSFGETQYF.

The V call is TRBV7-2, the J call TRBJ2-3; tentative D call: TRBD1 (6 bases). Deletions cut 4 bases from V and 4 bases from J, with 12 bases between. Germline V lookup: CDR1 SGHTA, CDR2 FQGNSA. There are 14 residues in the CDR3. The CDR3 nucleotides read TGTGCCAGCAGCTCAACAGGGAGTCCAGATACGCAGTATTTT. Translated: CASSSTGSPDTQYF.

The chain links TRBV5-5 to TRBJ2-7; 12 bases match TRBD2. V dropped 3 bases and J dropped 4; count of bases not matched to a gene: 11. Per the germline V gene, CDR1 is SGHKS and CDR2 is YYEKEE (reference sequence). This CDR3 has 17 amino acids. The DNA for the CDR3 is TGTGCCAGCAGCTCAAGATTAGGACTAGCGGGATCGTACGAGCAGTACTTC. Its translation is CASSSRLGLAGSYEQYF.

J is TRBJ2-1 and V is TRBV15; 9 bases align to TRBD1. Per germline, CDR1 LNHNV and CDR2 YYDKDF (reference sequence). V lost 1 base and J lost 7; bases outside the gene matches: 5. CDR3 size: 15 residues. CDR3 in DNA: TGTGCCACCAGCAGAGCCGGGACAGGGAATAATGAGCAGTTCTTC. Its protein is CATSRAGTGNNEQFF.

This clone was observed a single time. J is TRBJ1-3 and V is TRBV5-6; D gene uncertain. Germline V gene sequence: CDR1 SGHDT, CDR2 YYEEEE. The germline V and J ends were trimmed by 4 bases and 0 bases, with 11 bases remaining between them. The CDR3 contains 15 residues. This CDR3 reads CASSTVGSSGNTIYF. In DNA, the CDR3 is TGTGCCAGCAGCACCGTAGGTTCCTCTGGAAACACCATATATTTT. The full variable domain, its missing parts supplied by reference TRBV5-6 and TRBJ1-3, is DAGVTQSPTHLIKTRGQQVTLRCSPKSGHDTVSWYQQALGQGPQFIFQYYEEEERQRGNFPDRFSGHQFPNYSSELNVNALLLGDSALYLCASSTVGSSGNTIYFGEGSWLTVV.

The chain combines TRBV7-8 with TRBJ2-1, with D maybe TRBD2 (6 bases). Germline V gene data show CDR1 as SGHVS and CDR2 as FQNEAQ. This CDR3 region has 18 residues. V was cut by 1 base and J by 0 bases, with 16 bases left in between. The CDR3, as DNA: TGTGCCAGCAGCTTAGGAGTTAGGCGGGGACTCTCCTACAATGAGCAGTTCTTC. This encodes CASSLGVRRGLSYNEQFF.